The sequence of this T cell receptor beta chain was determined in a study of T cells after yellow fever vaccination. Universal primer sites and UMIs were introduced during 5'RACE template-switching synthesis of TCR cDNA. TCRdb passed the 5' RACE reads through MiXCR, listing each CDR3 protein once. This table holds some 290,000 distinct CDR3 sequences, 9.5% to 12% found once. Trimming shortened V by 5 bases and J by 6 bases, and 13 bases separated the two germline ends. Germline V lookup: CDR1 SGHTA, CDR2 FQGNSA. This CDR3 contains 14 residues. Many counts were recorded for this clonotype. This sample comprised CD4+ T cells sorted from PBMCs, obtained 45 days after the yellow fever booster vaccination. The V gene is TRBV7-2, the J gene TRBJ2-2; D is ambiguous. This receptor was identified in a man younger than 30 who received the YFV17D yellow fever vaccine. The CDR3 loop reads CASSPRLGAGELFF. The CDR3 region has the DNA TGTGCCAGCAGCCCCCGACTCGGCGCCGGGGAGCTGTTTTTT.